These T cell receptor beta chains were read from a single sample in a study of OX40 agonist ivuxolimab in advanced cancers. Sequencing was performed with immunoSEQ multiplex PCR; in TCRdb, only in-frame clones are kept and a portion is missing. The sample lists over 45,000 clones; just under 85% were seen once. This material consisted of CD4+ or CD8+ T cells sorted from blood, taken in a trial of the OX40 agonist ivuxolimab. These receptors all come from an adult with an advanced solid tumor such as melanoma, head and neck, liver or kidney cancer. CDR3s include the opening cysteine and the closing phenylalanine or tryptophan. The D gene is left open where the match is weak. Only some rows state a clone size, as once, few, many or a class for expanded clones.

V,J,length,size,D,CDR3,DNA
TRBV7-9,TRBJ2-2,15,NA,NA,CASEGRGTNTGELFF,TGTGCCAGCGAGGGGAGAGGGACGAACACCGGGGAGCTGTTTTTT
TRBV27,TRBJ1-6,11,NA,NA,CASGLNSPLHF,TGTGCCAGCGGCCTTAATTCACCCCTCCACTTT
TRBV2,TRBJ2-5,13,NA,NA,CASSPRIQETQYF,TGTGCCAGCAGTCCCCGTATACAAGAGACCCAGTACTTC
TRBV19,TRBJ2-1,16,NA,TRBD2,CASSIFPTSGNNEQFF,TGTGCCAGTAGTATCTTCCCGACTAGCGGAAACAATGAGCAGTTCTTC
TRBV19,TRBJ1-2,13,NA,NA,CASYRDKSYGYTF,TGTGCCAGTTACAGGGATAAGAGCTATGGCTACACCTTC
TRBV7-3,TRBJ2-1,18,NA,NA,CASSLTRGLATGYNEQFF,TGTGCCAGCAGCTTAACTAGGGGCCTAGCGACAGGCTACAATGAGCAGTTCTTC
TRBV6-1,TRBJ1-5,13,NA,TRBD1,CASSAQGDQPQHF,TGTGCCAGCAGTGCCCAGGGGGATCAGCCCCAGCATTTT
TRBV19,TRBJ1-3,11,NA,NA,CASRGGHTIYF,TGTGCCAGTAGGGGCGGGCACACCATATATTTT
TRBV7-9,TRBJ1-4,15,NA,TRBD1,CASSFGSRGLEKLFF,TGTGCCAGCAGCTTCGGGTCCAGGGGGCTAGAAAAACTGTTTTTT
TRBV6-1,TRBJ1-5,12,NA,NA,CASSEAGQPQHF,TGTGCCAGCAGTGAAGCGGGTCAGCCCCAGCATTTT
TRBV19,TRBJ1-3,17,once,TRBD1,CASSSFRGTGRGNTIYF,TGTGCCAGTAGTTCTTTTAGGGGGACAGGAAGGGGAAACACCATATATTTT
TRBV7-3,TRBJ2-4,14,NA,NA,CASSPGVAKNIQYF,TGTGCCAGCAGCCCAGGAGTAGCCAAAAACATTCAGTACTTC
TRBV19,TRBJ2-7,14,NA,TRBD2,CASRGTSASYEQYF,TGTGCCAGTAGGGGGACTAGCGCATCCTACGAGCAGTACTTC
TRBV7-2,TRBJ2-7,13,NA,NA,CASSPRVAGGTYF,NA
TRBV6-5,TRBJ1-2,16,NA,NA,CASSYTGWGTNYGYTF,TGTGCCAGCAGTTACACAGGGTGGGGGACTAACTATGGCTACACCTTC
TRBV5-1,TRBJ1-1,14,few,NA,CASSLDRLGTEAFF,TGCGCCAGCAGCTTGGACAGGTTAGGGACTGAAGCTTTCTTT
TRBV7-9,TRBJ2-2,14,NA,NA,CASSLGWSTGELFF,TGTGCCAGCAGCTTGGGTTGGAGCACCGGGGAGCTGTTTTTT
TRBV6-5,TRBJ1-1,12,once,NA,CASSYLGAEAFF,TGTGCCAGCAGTTACCTGGGGGCTGAAGCTTTCTTT
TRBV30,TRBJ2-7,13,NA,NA,CAWCVGGTYEQYF,TGTGCCTGGTGCGTGGGCGGGACCTACGAGCAGTACTTC
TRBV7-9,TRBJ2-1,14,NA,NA,CASSSRVRGPKQFF,TGTGCCAGCAGCTCTAGGGTCCGGGGGCCCAAACAGTTCTTC
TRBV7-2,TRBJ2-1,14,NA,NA,CASSTGRLNNEQFF,TGTGCCAGCAGCACCGGGAGACTCAACAATGAGCAGTTCTTC
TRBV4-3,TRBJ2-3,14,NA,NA,CASSQTGNTDTQYF,TGCGCCAGCAGCCAAACCGGGAACACAGATACGCAGTATTTT
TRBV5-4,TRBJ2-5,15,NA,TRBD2,CASSKTSGRAETQYF,TGTGCCAGCAGCAAGACTAGCGGGAGGGCGGAGACCCAGTACTTC
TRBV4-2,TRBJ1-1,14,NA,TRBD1,CASSQDPDRGESFF,TGTGCCAGCAGCCAAGACCCGGACAGGGGGGAATCTTTCTTT
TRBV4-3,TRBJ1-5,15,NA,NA,CASSHMSGSNQPQHF,TGCGCCAGCAGCCATATGTCAGGCAGCAATCAGCCCCAGCATTTT